This T cell receptor (beta chain) was captured in a study of CD8+CD57+ T cells in acquired aplastic anemia. At the level of the study: DNA from sorted CD4+ and CD8+ cells averaged approximately 2.9 ug. About 10 million reads, on average, were obtained for CD4+ cells from healthy donors.

V shed 4 bases and J shed 1 base, with 10 bases lying between them. The length of the CDR3 is 14 residues. Germline-derived CDR1 and CDR2 are SGHTA and FQGNSA. According to the study, genomic DNA was the template for TCR beta VDJ and CDR3 profiling. A single record per CDR3 protein comes from TCRdb applying MiXCR to the reads. The sample includes 150,000 to 200,000 distinct CDR3 sequences, around 45% of them seen just once. Points from the study as a whole: Patients and controls were not found to differ significantly in CD8+ Simpson's diversity. The same twenty-nine CD8+ CDR3 sequences occurred in patients and in controls.

This clonotype was detected many times. Its antigen is unknown. The receptor's source is a human donor in good health. The chain is built from TRBV7-2 and TRBJ1-1; possible D gene TRBD1, 6 bases. Specimen: sorted CD4+, CD8+, or CD8+CD57+ T cells (not recorded which) from PBMCs. CDR3 nucleotides: TGTGCCAGCAGCTCACAGACAGGGAACACTGAAGCTTTCTTT. Amino acid sequence: CASSSQTGNTEAFF.